This entry lists 15 T cell receptor beta chains sequenced from one sample in a study of CD8 T cells in Susac syndrome. Reverse transcription of roughly 0.5 to 1 ug RNA was carried out with random hexamers. TCRdb recomputed calls from the immunoSEQ multiplex PCR reads with MiXCR, one row per CDR3 protein. The sample carries about 160,000 distinct CDR3 sequences, just over 90% recorded once. The sample comprised CD4+ T cells from PBMCs. Receptor source: a human donor in good health.

The V gene is TRBV12-3 or TRBV12-4, the J gene TRBJ2-2; no clear D gene. V lost 6 bases, J lost 2 bases, and 16 bases lay in between. CDR3 length: 16 amino acids. In DNA form, the CDR3 reads TGTGCCAGCAGCTCTCAGGAGATACTAAACACCGGGGAGCTGTTTTTT. This encodes CASSSQEILNTGELFF.

This sequence joins TRBV6-1 and TRBJ1-2; tentatively, D is TRBD1 (6 bases). Trimming removed 1 base from V and 0 bases from J, with 12 bases in between. Germline-derived CDR1 and CDR2 are MNHNS and SASEGT. The CDR3 covers 16 residues. CDR3 in amino acids: CASSEEGQYSNYGYTF. The CDR3 DNA follows: TGTGCCAGCAGTGAAGAAGGACAGTACTCTAACTATGGCTACACCTTC.

The rearrangement uses TRBV20-1 and TRBJ1-5; no clear D gene. V was clipped by 3 bases and J by 4 bases, with 10 bases between them. Germline assignment: CDR1 DFQATT and CDR2 SNEGSKA (reference sequence). This CDR3 comprises 13 residues. This CDR3 is CSASRDGNQPQHF. The CDR3, as DNA: TGCAGTGCTAGTCGGGATGGTAATCAGCCCCAGCATTTT.

V and J are TRBV5-6 and TRBJ1-1, with a possible D match to TRBD1 (6 bases). In germline, CDR1 is SGHDT, CDR2 YYEEEE. V was clipped by 1 base and J by 10 bases, with 11 bases between them. CDR3 length equals 12 residues. The CDR3 here is CASSLPVGGAFF. The CDR3 bases are TGTGCCAGCAGCTTGCCCGTAGGGGGAGCTTTCTTT.

V is TRBV7-9 and J is TRBJ2-5; 11 bases are a match to TRBD2. Germline V gene data show CDR1 as SEHNR and CDR2 as FQNEAQ (reference sequence). V dropped 5 bases and J dropped 5; count of bases not matched to a gene: 10. The CDR3 extends over 16 amino acids. The CDR3 DNA reads TGTGCCAGCAGCCCGGGACTAGCGGACGTTTGGGAGACCCAGTACTTC. Translating it yields CASSPGLADVWETQYF.

The chain uses TRBV5-4 and TRBJ1-1; D unresolved. Trimming took off 2 bases at V and 8 bases at J, with 13 bases between the two ends. Germline lookup yields CDR1 SGHNT and CDR2 YYREEE (reference sequence). This CDR3 comprises 13 residues. The CDR3 here is CASSLTGVKEAFF. The CDR3 bases are TGTGCCAGCAGCTTAACCGGGGTCAAAGAAGCTTTCTTT.

The genes are TRBV7-9 and TRBJ1-1; 8 nucleotides agree with TRBD1. This CDR3 spans 13 amino acids. Germline V lookup: CDR1 SEHNR, CDR2 FQNEAQ (reference sequence). The trim removed 1 base at V and 7 bases at J, leaving 2 bases unmatched. The CDR3 sequence is CASSLVTGDEAFF. CDR3 in DNA: TGTGCCAGCAGCTTAGTGACAGGGGATGAAGCTTTCTTT.

The chain carries TRBV5-1 and TRBJ1-2; D is ambiguous. This CDR3 region has 13 residues. V was pared by 2 bases and J by 3 bases, with 8 bases between. Germline V gene data show CDR1 as SGHRS and CDR2 as YFSETQ. CDR3 nucleotide sequence: TGCGCCAGCAGCTTCGGGCCCCACTATGGCTACACCTTC. It encodes CASSFGPHYGYTF.

The CDR3 loop reads CASSQTSVQETQYF. For the CDR3, the DNA is TGTGCCAGCAGCCAGACTAGCGTACAAGAGACCCAGTACTTC. V gene TRBV3-1 combines with J gene TRBJ2-5, with 8 bases aligning to TRBD2. The ends lost 3 bases at V and 2 bases at J; junction bases unmatched: 2. The CDR3 loop spans 14 amino acids. Germline CDR1 LGHDT, CDR2 YNNKEL (reference sequence).

V and J are TRBV2 and TRBJ1-2, with D possibly TRBD1 on 6 matching bases. The V end lost 9 bases, the J end lost 4 bases, and 12 bases lay between the germline ends. This CDR3 has 12 residues. The germline V gene has CDR1 SNHLY and CDR2 FYNNEI. The CDR3: CASPQGFYGYTF. The CDR3 region has the DNA TGTGCCAGTCCGCAGGGGTTCTATGGCTACACCTTC. The full variable domain, in which reference TRBV2 and TRBJ1-2 provide the parts outside the CDR3, is EPEVTQTPSHQVTQMGQEVILRCVPISNHLYFYWYRQILGQKVEFLVSFYNNEISEKSEIFDDQFSVERPDGSNFTLKIRSTKLEDSAMYFCASPQGFYGYTFGSGTRLTVV.

Only a few counts were recorded for this clonotype. CDR3 sequence: CASSDTNSPLHF. CDR3 DNA: TGTGCCAGCAGTGATACAAATTCACCCCTCCACTTT. The V gene is TRBV2, the J gene TRBJ1-6; no clear D gene. In germline, CDR1 is SNHLY, CDR2 FYNNEI. The CDR3 has 12 residues. Trimming removed 3 bases from V and 7 bases from J, with 4 bases in between.

V and J are TRBV15 and TRBJ2-7, with D possibly TRBD1 on 6 matching bases. Looked up from germline, CDR1 is LNHNV and CDR2 is YYDKDF (reference sequence). The V end was cut by 0 bases, the J end by 3 bases, with 9 bases between. The CDR3 runs 14 residues. This chain's CDR3 is CATSRDRTDYEQYF. The CDR3 DNA is TGTGCCACCAGCAGAGATAGGACAGACTACGAGCAGTACTTC.

A single count supports this clonotype. V gene TRBV19 combines with J gene TRBJ1-1, with a possible D match to TRBD1 (5 bases). The V end was cut by 4 bases, the J end by 1 base, with 10 bases between. This CDR3 region has 14 residues. Germline loops: CDR1 LNHDA, CDR2 SQIVND (reference sequence). Here the CDR3 reads CASSTETGNTEAFF. The CDR3 nucleotides are TGTGCCAGTAGTACTGAAACAGGGAACACTGAAGCTTTCTTT.

The CDR3: CASSLFGGEETQYF. The CDR3 bases are TGCGCCAGCAGCTTGTTCGGGGGGGAAGAGACCCAGTACTTC. V usage is TRBV5-1 and J usage is TRBJ2-5, with 8 bases aligning to TRBD2. V lost 1 base and J lost 3; bases outside the gene matches: 2. The germline V gene encodes CDR1 SGHRS and CDR2 YFSETQ. The CDR3 consists of 14 residues.

The CDR3 DNA sequence: TGTGCCAGCAGGTTACAGGGGGCGCGGGAGACCCAGTACTTC. It yields the protein CASRLQGARETQYF. This sequence joins TRBV7-3 and TRBJ2-5; 9 nucleotides agree with TRBD1. V was clipped by 6 bases and J by 5 bases; unmatched bases: 7. The CDR3 is 14 residues long. Germline V CDR1 and CDR2: SGHTA, FQGTGA.